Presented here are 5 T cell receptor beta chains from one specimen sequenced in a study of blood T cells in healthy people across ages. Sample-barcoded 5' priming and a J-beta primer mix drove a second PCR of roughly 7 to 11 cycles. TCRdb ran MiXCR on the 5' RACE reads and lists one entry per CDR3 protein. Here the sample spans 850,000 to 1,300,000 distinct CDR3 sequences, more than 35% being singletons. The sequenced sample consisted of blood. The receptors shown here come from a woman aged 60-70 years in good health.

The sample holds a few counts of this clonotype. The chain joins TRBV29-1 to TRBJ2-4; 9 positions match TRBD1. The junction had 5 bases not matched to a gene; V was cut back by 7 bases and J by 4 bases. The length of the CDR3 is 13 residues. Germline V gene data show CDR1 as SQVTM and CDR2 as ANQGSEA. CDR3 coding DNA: TGCAGCGGTTCGGGACAGGGAAAAAACATTCAGTACTTC. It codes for CSGSGQGKNIQYF.

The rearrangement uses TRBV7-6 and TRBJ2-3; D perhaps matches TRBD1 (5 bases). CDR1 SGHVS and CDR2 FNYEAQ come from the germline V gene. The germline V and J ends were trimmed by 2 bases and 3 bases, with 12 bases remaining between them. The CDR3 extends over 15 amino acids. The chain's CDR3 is CASSLSLGVTDTQYF. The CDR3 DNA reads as TGTGCCAGCAGCTTATCCTTAGGGGTGACAGATACGCAGTATTTT. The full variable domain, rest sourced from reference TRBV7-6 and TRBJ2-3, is GAGVSQSPRYKVTKRGQDVALRCDPISGHVSLYWYRQALGQGPEFLTYFNYEAQQDKSGLPNDRFSAERPEGSISTLTIQRTEQRDSAMYRCASSLSLGVTDTQYFGPGTRLTVL.

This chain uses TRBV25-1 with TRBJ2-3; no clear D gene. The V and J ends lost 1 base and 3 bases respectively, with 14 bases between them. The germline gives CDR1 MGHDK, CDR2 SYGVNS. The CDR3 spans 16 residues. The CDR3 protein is CASSEWATPLTDTQYF. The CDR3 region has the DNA TGTGCCAGCAGTGAATGGGCTACGCCCTTAACAGATACGCAGTATTTT.

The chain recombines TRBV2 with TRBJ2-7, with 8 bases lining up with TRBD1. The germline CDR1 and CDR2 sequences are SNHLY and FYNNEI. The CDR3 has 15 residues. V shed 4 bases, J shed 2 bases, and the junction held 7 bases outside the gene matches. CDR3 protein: CASSVGQGGAYEQYF. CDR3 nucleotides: TGTGCCAGCAGTGTTGGACAGGGTGGGGCCTACGAGCAGTACTTC.

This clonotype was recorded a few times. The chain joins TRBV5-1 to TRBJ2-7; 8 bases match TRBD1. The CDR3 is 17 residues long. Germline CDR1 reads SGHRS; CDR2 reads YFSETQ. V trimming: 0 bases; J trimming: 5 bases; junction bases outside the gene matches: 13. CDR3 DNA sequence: TGCGCCAGCAGCTTGGGTTTCGGTCGGTCAGGGGGCCACGAGCAGTACTTC. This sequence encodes CASSLGFGRSGGHEQYF. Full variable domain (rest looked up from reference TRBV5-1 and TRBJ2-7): KAGVTQTPRYLIKTRGQQVTLSCSPISGHRSVSWYQQTPGQGLQFLFEYFSETQRNKGNFPGRFSGRQFSNSRSEMNVSTLELGDSALYLCASSLGFGRSGGHEQYFGPGTRLTVT.